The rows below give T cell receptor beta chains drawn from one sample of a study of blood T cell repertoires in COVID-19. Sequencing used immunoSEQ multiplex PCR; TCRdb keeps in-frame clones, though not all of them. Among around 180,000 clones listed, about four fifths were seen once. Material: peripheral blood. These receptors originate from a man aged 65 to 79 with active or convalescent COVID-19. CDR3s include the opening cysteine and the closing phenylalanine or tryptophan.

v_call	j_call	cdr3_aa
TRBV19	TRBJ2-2	CASSIPGRVGELFF
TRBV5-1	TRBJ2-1	CASSYGTGRNNEQFF
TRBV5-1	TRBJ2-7	CASSLAVPRYEQYF
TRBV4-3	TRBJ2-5	CASSQRGAQETQYF
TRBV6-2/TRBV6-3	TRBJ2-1	CASSDWGGLEQFF
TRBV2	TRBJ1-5	CASSERRGNPSNQPQHF
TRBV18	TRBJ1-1	CASYRDRAGAEAFF
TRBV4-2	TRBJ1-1	CASMGQGGSRAFF
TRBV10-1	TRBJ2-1	CASSGGGNNEQFF
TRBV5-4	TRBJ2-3	CASSPPQRGGPGGVTQYF
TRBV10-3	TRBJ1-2	CAIRTTGGEGGYTF
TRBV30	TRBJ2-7	CAWSGTGIGYEQYF
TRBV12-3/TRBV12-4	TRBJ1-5	CASGTGGSQPQHF
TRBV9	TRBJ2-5	CASSVGRTSGSGETQYF
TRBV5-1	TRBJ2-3	CASTIRSGGRLNTDTQYF
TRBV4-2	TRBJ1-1	CASSQESRVDTEAFF
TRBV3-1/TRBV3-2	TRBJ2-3	CASSRNTAGAEDTQYF
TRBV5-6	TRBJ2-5	CASRYRTRETQYF
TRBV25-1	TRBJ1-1	CASSGGPGQRNTEAFF
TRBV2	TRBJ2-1	CASRTGGNNEQFF
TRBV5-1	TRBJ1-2	CASTPGTQSVNYGYTF
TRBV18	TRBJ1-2	CASSPRPGDGYTF
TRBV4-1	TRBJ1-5	CASSRTFTGGNQPQHF
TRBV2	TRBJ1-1	CASTRGQGASEAFF
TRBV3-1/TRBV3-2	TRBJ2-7	CASSQQLVQYF
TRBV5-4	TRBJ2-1	CASSLVQAGEQFF
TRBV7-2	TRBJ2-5	CASSPPSGRGETQYF
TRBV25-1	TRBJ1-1	CASSITGGDTEAFF
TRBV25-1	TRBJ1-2	CASSPPGAGGFYGYTF
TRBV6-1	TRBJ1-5	CASSEFQDQPQHF
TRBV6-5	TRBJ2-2	CASTAGENTGELFF
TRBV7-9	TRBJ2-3	CASSLESGSTDTQYF
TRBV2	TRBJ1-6	CASKDRESSPLHF
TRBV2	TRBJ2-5	CASSLTSGRETQYF
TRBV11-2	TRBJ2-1	CASSQSSGAGEQFF
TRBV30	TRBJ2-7	CAWTRGSPAENEQYF
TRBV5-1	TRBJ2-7	CASSLGYQSYEQYF
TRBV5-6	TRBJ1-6	CASSRGTGVGSPLHF
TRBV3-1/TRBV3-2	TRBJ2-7	CASSPTGSSYEQYF
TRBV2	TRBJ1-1	CASSEGPHEAFF
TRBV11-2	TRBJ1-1	CASSFEGARRNTEAFF
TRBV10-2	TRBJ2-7	CASRLAGSNEQYF
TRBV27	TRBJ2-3	CASSLDLGGRGGSTDTQYF
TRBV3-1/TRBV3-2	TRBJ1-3	CASSQDSGAGNTIYF
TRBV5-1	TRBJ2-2	CASSLTGELTGELFF
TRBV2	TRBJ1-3	CASSEWAGAAGNTIYF
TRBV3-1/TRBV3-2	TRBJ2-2	CASSRSGTGELFF
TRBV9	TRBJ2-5	CASSPRGSGQETQYF
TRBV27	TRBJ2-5	CASSFIRGETQYF
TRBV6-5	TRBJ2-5	CASKRTAQETQYF
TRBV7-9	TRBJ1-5	CASSLGGGTDSNQPQHF
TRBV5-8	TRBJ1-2	CASSPRTGSSDGYTF
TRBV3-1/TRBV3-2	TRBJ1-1	CASSQGPYTEAFF
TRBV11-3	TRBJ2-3	CASSFQGADTQYF